This entry lists 20 T cell receptor beta chains sequenced from one sample in a study of beta chain features in type 1 diabetes. The isolated RNA, all of it, was reverse transcribed, so expressed TCRB transcripts were what got sequenced. Some clones are missing from TCRdb's copy, which holds only in-frame ones; the method was immunoSEQ multiplex PCR. The sample has about 470,000 clones, approximately 28% seen once. Sequences were obtained from naive CD4+ T cells from blood. Source of these receptors: a man between 18 and 35 years old in good health.

This clone appeared a few times. The chain couples TRBV30 to TRBJ1-5; 8 positions match TRBD1. Trimming removed 1 base from V and 7 bases from J; junction bases left unmatched: 9. The CDR3 runs to 15 residues. The germline V gene encodes CDR1 GTSNPN and CDR2 SVGIG (reference sequence). CDR3 nucleotides: TGTGCCTGGAGTGGCGGTCCAGGGGGCCGACAGCCCCAGCATTTT. The encoded protein is CAWSGGPGGRQPQHF.

The chain couples TRBV5-1 to TRBJ2-5; no definite D call. CDR3 length: 14 residues. V lost 1 base to trimming and J lost 3 bases, with 10 bases between them. CDR1 is SGHRS and CDR2 is YFSETQ in the germline V gene. CDR3 loop: CASSLSGAEETQYF. The CDR3 DNA follows: TGCGCCAGCAGCTTGTCGGGCGCCGAAGAGACCCAGTACTTC.

This clone has just a few counts. The gene calls are TRBV7-2 and TRBJ2-1, with D perhaps TRBD2 (5 bases). V shed 6 bases and J shed 5 bases, with 5 bases lying between them. This CDR3 region has 11 residues. Per germline, CDR1 SGHTA and CDR2 FQGNSA. CDR3 DNA sequence: TGTGCCAGCAGGCGGGACAATGAGCAGTTCTTC. It is translated as CASRRDNEQFF.

The chain combines TRBV30 with TRBJ2-1, with 7 bases matching TRBD2. Losses at the gene ends were 0 bases for V and 0 bases for J; bases not matched to a gene: 2. The CDR3 sequence is 15 residues long. From germline, CDR1 is GTSNPN and CDR2 SVGIG (reference sequence). Written as DNA, the CDR3 is TGTGCCTGGAGTGTACCTAGCGGCTCCTACAATGAGCAGTTCTTC. Protein product: CAWSVPSGSYNEQFF.

V and J are TRBV30 and TRBJ2-7, with 8 bases matching TRBD1. Germline trimming cut 4 bases from V and 2 bases from J; bases unmatched to any gene: 7. Germline V CDR1 and CDR2: GTSNPN, SVGIG (reference sequence). CDR3 length: 14 residues. The CDR3 region is CAWTQTGGPYEQYF. The CDR3 DNA is TGTGCCTGGACCCAAACAGGGGGTCCCTACGAGCAGTACTTC.

The chain recombines TRBV5-4 with TRBJ2-7, with 7 nucleotides matching TRBD1. The CDR3 runs 18 residues. Germline trimming cut 3 bases from V and 0 bases from J; bases unmatched to any gene: 15. Germline V gene sequence: CDR1 SGHNT, CDR2 YYREEE (reference sequence). Here the CDR3 DNA reads TGTGCCAGCAGCTCGCCGGGACAGAGGGGGTTCCTCTCCTACGAGCAGTACTTC. Translating it yields CASSSPGQRGFLSYEQYF.

The table lists this clone with a few counts. The chain recombines TRBV5-6 with TRBJ1-2; no firm D call. V dropped 1 base and J dropped 2 bases, with 3 bases sitting between them. The CDR3 loop spans 12 amino acids. Per the germline V gene, CDR1 is SGHDT and CDR2 is YYEEEE. This chain's CDR3 is CASSLRNYGYTF. CDR3 sequence (DNA): TGTGCCAGCAGCTTGAGGAACTATGGCTACACCTTC.

The J gene is TRBJ2-3, the V gene TRBV7-6; no definite D call. V lost 1 base and J 4 bases, leaving 6 bases between the germline ends. Germline assignment: CDR1 SGHVS and CDR2 FNYEAQ. This CDR3 is 13 amino acids long. DNA for the CDR3: TGTGCCAGCAGCTTAGGTCGACCAGATACGCAGTATTTT. It codes for CASSLGRPDTQYF. The variable domain in full, completed from reference TRBV7-6 and TRBJ2-3, reads GAGVSQSPRYKVTKRGQDVALRCDPISGHVSLYWYRQALGQGPEFLTYFNYEAQQDKSGLPNDRFSAERPEGSISTLTIQRTEQRDSAMYRCASSLGRPDTQYFGPGTRLTVL.

This clone has a handful of counts. The chain is built from TRBV28 and TRBJ2-7; D may be TRBD1 or TRBD2 (5 bases each). Looked up from germline, CDR1 is MDHEN and CDR2 is SYDVKM. This CDR3 contains 11 residues. V dropped 7 bases and J dropped 6 bases, with 10 bases sitting between them. This chain's CDR3 is CASNAGTEQYF. The DNA for the CDR3 is TGTGCCAGCAATGCAGGGACCGAGCAGTACTTC.

The chain carries TRBV7-2 and TRBJ1-1; the D is unclear. Trimming stripped 5 bases from V and 1 base from J, with 11 bases between. Germline lookup yields CDR1 SGHTA and CDR2 FQGNSA. The CDR3 covers 14 residues. The CDR3 is CASSTQVPNTEAFF. CDR3 nucleotides: TGTGCCAGCAGCACCCAGGTACCGAACACTGAAGCTTTCTTT.

The genes are TRBV9 and TRBJ2-4, with 8 bases lining up with TRBD2. The CDR3 totals 14 residues. The trim removed 2 bases at V and 3 bases at J, leaving 1 base unmatched. CDR1 is SGDLS and CDR2 is YYNGEE in the germline V gene. CDR3 amino acids: CASSVGTSKNIQYF. The CDR3 nucleotides are TGTGCCAGCAGCGTCGGGACTAGCAAAAACATTCAGTACTTC.

The table lists this clone with a few counts. J is TRBJ2-7 and V is TRBV4-3; a possible D gene is TRBD2 (5 bases). CDR1 and CDR2 (germline): LGHNA, YSLEER. This CDR3 has 15 amino acids. Trimming took 1 base from V and 5 from J, leaving 15 bases between them. For the CDR3, the DNA is TGCGCCAGCAGCCAAGGCCTCCCGGGAACCGACGAGCAGTACTTC. Protein: CASSQGLPGTDEQYF.

The chain recombines TRBV6-5 with TRBJ2-7, with D possibly matching TRBD2 (5 bases). V gave up 2 bases and J gave up 3 bases, with 17 bases separating them. Germline CDR1 is MNHEY and CDR2 is SVGAGI. The CDR3 extends over 16 amino acids. CDR3 in amino acids: CASSYRGQGVFYEQYF. The CDR3 coding sequence is TGTGCCAGCAGTTACCGAGGGCAAGGAGTTTTCTACGAGCAGTACTTC.

In this sample, this clone turned up a few times. The CDR3 sequence: CSVGPLAASTDTQYF. DNA of the CDR3: TGCAGCGTCGGACCTCTAGCGGCGAGCACAGATACGCAGTATTTT. The chain couples TRBV29-1 to TRBJ2-3, with TRBD2 matching over 7 bases. This CDR3 spans 15 amino acids. The V gene's germline CDR1 is SQVTM and CDR2 ANQGSEA. The ends lost 6 bases at V and 0 bases at J; junction bases unmatched: 9.

This chain connects TRBV29-1 to TRBJ1-2; no clear D gene. The CDR3 consists of 12 residues. Trimming removed 7 bases from V and 1 base from J, with 10 bases in between. Germline loops: CDR1 SQVTM, CDR2 ANQGSEA. The DNA for the CDR3 is TGCAGCGGAGCGGAGAGTAACTATGGCTACACCTTC. Translation gives CSGAESNYGYTF.

In this sample, this clone turned up a few times. The rearrangement joins TRBV30 to TRBJ2-7; D gene uncertain. V was pared by 3 bases and J by 1 base, with 4 bases between. CDR3 size: 11 residues. Germline CDR1 reads GTSNPN; CDR2 reads SVGIG (reference sequence). For the CDR3, the DNA is TGTGCCTGGAGGGTATCCTACGAGCAGTACTTC. Encoded protein: CAWRVSYEQYF.

The chain uses TRBV29-1 and TRBJ1-2, with no clear D. Between the trimmed V and J ends, which lost 7 bases and 11 bases, there was a span of 8 bases. The germline V gene encodes CDR1 SQVTM and CDR2 ANQGSEA. This CDR3 is 8 amino acids long. CDR3 sequence (DNA): TGCAGCGGTGGTGGGTACACCTTC. This sequence encodes CSGGGYTF.

About this clone: Different DNA sequences within this sample yield the same CDR3. V usage is TRBV29-1 and J usage is TRBJ2-2; a weak D match, TRBD1 (7 bases). V was trimmed by 6 bases and J by 4 bases, leaving 15 bases between them. CDR3 length equals 14 residues. Germline-derived CDR1 and CDR2 are SQVTM and ANQGSEA. CDR3 protein: CSVRRGRGTGELFF. CDR3 DNA: TGCAGCGTGCGGAGGGGGCGCGGCACCGGGGAGCTGTTTTTT.

This clone has only a few counts. The chain recombines TRBV6-1 with TRBJ2-1; 7 nucleotides match TRBD1. Trimming cost V 5 bases and J 13 bases; bases outside gene matches: 11. The CDR3 sequence is 13 residues long. In germline, CDR1 is MNHNS, CDR2 SASEGT. The CDR3 bases are TGTGCCAGCAGTTCCGTAATTCAGGGGGAACAGTTCTTC. It is translated as CASSSVIQGEQFF.

The CDR3 nucleotides are TGCGCCAGCAGCCCACGTGCCTTCGATGAGCAGTTCTTC. This gives the protein CASSPRAFDEQFF. This sequence joins TRBV4-3 and TRBJ2-1; no definite D call. This CDR3 spans 13 amino acids. V gave up 4 bases and J gave up 8 bases, with 12 bases separating them. Germline V gene sequence: CDR1 LGHNA, CDR2 YSLEER.